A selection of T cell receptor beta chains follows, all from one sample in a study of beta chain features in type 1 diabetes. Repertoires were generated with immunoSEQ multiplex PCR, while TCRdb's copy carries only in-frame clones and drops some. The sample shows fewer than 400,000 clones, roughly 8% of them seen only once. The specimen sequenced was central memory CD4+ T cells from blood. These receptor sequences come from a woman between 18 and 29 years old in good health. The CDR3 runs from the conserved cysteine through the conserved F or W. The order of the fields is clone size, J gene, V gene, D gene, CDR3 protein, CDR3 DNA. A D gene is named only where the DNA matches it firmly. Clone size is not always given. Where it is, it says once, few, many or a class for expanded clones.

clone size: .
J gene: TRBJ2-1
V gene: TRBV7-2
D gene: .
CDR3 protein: CASSLGRREQFF
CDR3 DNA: TGTGCCAGCAGCTTAGGACGAAGGGAGCAGTTCTTC

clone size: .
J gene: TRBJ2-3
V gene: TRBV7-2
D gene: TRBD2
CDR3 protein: CASSLSGRPDTQYF
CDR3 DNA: TGTGCCAGCAGCCTCAGCGGGAGGCCTGATACGCAGTATTTT

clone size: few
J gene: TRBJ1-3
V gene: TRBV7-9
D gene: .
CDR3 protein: CASSLDSNRNTIYF
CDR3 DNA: TGTGCCAGCAGCCTCGACAGCAACCGAAACACCATATATTTT

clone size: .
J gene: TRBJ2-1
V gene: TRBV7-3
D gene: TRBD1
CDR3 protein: CASKGQYNEQFF
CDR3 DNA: TGTGCCAGCAAGGGACAGTACAATGAGCAGTTCTTC

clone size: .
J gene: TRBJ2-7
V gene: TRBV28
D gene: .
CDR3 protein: CASSLSGAFPYEQYF
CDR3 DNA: TGTGCCAGCAGCCTCTCCGGGGCCTTTCCCTACGAGCAGTACTTC

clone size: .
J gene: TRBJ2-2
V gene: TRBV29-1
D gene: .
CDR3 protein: CSGTNTGELFF
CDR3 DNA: TGCAGTGGGACCAACACCGGGGAGCTGTTTTTT

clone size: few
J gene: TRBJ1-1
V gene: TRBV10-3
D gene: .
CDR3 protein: CAISESTGEAFF
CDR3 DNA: TGTGCCATCAGTGAGTCGACGGGTGAAGCTTTCTTT

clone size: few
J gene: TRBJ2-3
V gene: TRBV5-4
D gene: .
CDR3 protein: CASSLASQHTDTQYF
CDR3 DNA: TGTGCCAGCAGCTTGGCATCACAGCACACAGATACGCAGTATTTT

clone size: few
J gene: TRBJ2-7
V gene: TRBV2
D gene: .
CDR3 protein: CASSETLEYEQYF
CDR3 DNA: TGTGCCAGCAGTGAAACCCTTGAATACGAGCAGTACTTC

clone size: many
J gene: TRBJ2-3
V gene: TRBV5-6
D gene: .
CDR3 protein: CASSSWGITVDTQYF
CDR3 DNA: TGTGCCAGCAGCTCCTGGGGCATTACTGTTGATACGCAGTATTTT

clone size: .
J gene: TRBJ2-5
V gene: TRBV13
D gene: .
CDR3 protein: CASSRQETQYF
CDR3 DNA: TGTGCCAGCAGCCGACAAGAGACCCAGTACTTC

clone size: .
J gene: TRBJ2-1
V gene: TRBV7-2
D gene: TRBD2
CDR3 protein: CASSLEPGTSKFF
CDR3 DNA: TGTGCCAGCAGCTTAGAACCGGGGACTAGTAAGTTCTTC

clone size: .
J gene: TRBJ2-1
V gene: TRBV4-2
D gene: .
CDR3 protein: CASRQQGAGPFF
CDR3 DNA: TGTGCCAGCAGACAACAGGGCGCGGGACCGTTCTTC

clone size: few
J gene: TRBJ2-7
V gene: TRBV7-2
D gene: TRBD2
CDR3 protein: CASSLFAGGLAEQYF
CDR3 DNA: TGTGCCAGCAGCTTATTTGCGGGAGGGCTGGCCGAGCAGTACTTC

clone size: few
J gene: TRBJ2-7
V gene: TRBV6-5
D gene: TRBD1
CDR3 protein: CASSYSQGALYEQYF
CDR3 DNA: TGTGCCAGCAGTTACTCACAGGGGGCACTGTACGAGCAGTACTTC

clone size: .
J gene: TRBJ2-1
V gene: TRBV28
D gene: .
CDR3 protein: CASTIQGTWNEQFF
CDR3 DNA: TGTGCCAGCACCATACAGGGGACTTGGAATGAGCAGTTCTTC

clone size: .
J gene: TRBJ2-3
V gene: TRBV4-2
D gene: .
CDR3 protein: CASSESEVHTDTQYF
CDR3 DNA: TGTGCCAGCAGCGAAAGCGAAGTTCACACAGATACGCAGTATTTT

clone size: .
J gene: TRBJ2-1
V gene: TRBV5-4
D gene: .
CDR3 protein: CASSLRGIYNEQFF
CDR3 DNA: TGTGCCAGCAGCTTGCGAGGAATCTACAATGAGCAGTTCTTC

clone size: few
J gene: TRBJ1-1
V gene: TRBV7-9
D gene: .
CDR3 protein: CASSRQSGTEAFF
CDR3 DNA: TGTGCCAGCAGCCGTCAATCGGGAACTGAAGCTTTCTTT

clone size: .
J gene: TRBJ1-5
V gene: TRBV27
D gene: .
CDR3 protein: CASSRKPNRGQPQHF
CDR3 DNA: TGTGCCAGCAGCCGGAAGCCAAACCGGGGACAGCCCCAGCATTTT

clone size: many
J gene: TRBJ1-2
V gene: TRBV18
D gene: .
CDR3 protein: CASSPADGYTF
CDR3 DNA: TGTGCCAGCTCACCAGCTGATGGCTACACCTTC

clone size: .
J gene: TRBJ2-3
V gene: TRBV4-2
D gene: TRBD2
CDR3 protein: CASSRRPGLAGADTQYF
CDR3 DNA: TGTGCCAGCAGCCGCAGACCGGGACTAGCGGGTGCAGATACGCAGTATTTT

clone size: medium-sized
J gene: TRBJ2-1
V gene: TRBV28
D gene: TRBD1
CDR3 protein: CASGTGTGADSYNEQFF
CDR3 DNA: TGTGCCAGCGGAACCGGGACAGGGGCTGATTCCTACAATGAGCAGTTCTTC

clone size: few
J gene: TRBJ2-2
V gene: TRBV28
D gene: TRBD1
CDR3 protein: CASRAQGIDTGELFF
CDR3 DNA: TGTGCCAGCCGAGCACAGGGGATCGACACCGGGGAGCTGTTTTTT

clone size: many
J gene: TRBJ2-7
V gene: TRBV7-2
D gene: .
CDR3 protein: CASSLAPRSEQYF
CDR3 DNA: TGTGCCAGCAGCTTAGCTCCCAGATCCGAGCAGTACTTC

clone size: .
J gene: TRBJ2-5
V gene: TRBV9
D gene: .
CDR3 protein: CASSVLSHSGETQYF
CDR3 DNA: TGTGCCAGCAGCGTATTGTCCCACTCGGGGGAGACCCAGTACTTC

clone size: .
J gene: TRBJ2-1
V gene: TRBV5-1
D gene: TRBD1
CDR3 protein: CASSLGQGPYNEQFF
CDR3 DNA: TGCGCCAGCAGCCTCGGACAGGGTCCATACAATGAGCAGTTCTTC

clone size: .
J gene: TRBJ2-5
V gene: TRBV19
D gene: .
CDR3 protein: CASSIIVGRKETQYF
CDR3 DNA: TGTGCCAGTAGTATAATCGTGGGGCGGAAAGAGACCCAGTACTTC

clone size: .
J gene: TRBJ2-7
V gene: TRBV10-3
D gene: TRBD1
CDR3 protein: CASRTGQGAIEQYF
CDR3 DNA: TGTGCCAGCAGAACGGGACAGGGGGCCATCGAGCAGTACTTC